Here is one T cell receptor (beta chain) with its context. The germline V and J ends were trimmed by 8 bases and 3 bases, with 13 bases remaining between them. The CDR3 is 13 residues long. Germline lookup yields CDR1 MDHEN and CDR2 SYDVKM. Per the original methods: Estimates of nucleated cell counts were drawn from the amplification of reference gene primers. Profiled with immunoSEQ multiplex PCR; TCRdb holds only in-frame clones, not every one. The DNA gave D and trimming, while V, J and clone size come from that table. The sample lists fewer than 150,000 clones, approximately 85% occurring once. This sample is part of a study of blood T cell repertoires in COVID-19. Whole-study context: Spain, Italy and the United States supplied samples that represented acute and convalescent COVID-19. The cDNA or gDNA used as material had been derived from T cells, B-cell-depleted T cells, or PBMCs.

The sequence came from a human donor in a cohort sampled during active COVID-19. This chain connects TRBV28 to TRBJ1-2, with a weak D call TRBD1 (5 bases). The sequencing sample was made of peripheral blood. The CDR3 bases are TGTGCCAGCGGGCTAGGGGCAGACTATGGCTACACCTTC. Its protein is CASGLGADYGYTF.